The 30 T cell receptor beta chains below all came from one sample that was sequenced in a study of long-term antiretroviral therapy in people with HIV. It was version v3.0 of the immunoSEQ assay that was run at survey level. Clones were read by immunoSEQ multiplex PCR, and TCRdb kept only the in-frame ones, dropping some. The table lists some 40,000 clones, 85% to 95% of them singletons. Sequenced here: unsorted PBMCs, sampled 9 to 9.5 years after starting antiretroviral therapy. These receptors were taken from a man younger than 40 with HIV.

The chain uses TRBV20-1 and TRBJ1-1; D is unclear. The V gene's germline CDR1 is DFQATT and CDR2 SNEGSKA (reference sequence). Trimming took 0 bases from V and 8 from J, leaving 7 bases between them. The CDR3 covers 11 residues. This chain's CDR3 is CSARDREEAFF. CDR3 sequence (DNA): TGCAGTGCTAGAGATAGGGAAGAAGCTTTCTTT.

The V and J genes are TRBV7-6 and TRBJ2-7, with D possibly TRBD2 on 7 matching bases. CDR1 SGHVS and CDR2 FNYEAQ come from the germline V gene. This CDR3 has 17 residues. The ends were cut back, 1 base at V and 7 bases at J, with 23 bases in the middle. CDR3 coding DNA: TGTGCCAGCAGCTTAGTGGTATTCGTGGGGGGGCAGGAAGAGCAGTACGTC. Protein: CASSLVVFVGGQEEQYV.

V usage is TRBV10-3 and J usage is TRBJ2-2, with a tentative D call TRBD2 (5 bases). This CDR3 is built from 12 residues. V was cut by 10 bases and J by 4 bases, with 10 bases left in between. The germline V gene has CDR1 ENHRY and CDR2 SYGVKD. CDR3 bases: TGTGCCACCTACACTAGCACCGGGGAGCTGTTTTTT. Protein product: CATYTSTGELFF.

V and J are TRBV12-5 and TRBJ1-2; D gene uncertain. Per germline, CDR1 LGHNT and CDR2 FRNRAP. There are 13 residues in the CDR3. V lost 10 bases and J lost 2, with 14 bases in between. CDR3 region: CATSLDGNYGYTF. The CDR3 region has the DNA TGTGCTACGAGCCTTGACGGAAACTATGGCTACACCTTC.

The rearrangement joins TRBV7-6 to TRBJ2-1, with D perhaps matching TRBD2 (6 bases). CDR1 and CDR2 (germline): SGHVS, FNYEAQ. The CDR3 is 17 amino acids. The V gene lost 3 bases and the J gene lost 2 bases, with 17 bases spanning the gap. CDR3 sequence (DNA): TGTGCCAGCAGCTTTTACGGGGGAGCGCTCACCTACAATGAGCAGTTCTTC. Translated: CASSFYGGALTYNEQFF.

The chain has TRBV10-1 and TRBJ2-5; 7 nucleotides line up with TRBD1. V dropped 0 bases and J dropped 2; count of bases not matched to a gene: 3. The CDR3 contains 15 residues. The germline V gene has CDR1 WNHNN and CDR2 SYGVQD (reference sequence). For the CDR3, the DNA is TGCGCCAGCAGTGAGTCGGGGACAGCACAAGAGACCCAGTACTTC. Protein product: CASSESGTAQETQYF.

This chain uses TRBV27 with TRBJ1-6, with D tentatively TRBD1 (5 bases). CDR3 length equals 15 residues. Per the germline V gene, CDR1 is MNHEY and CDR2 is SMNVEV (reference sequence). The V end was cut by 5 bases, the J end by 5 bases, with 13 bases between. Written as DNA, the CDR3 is TGTGCCAGCAGTCCGCGGCCCAGGGATAATTCACCCCTCCACTTT. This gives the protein CASSPRPRDNSPLHF.

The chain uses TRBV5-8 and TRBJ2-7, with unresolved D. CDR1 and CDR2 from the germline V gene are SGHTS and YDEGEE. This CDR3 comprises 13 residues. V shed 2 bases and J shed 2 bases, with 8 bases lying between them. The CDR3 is CASSFPGTYEQYF. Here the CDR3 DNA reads TGTGCCAGCAGCTTCCCAGGTACCTACGAGCAGTACTTC.

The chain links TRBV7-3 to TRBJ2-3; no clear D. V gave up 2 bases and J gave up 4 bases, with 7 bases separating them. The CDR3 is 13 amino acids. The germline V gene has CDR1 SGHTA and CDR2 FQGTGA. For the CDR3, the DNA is TGTGCCAGCAGCTTATTGGGGTCAGATACGCAGTATTTT. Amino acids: CASSLLGSDTQYF. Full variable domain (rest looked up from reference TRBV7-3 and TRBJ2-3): GAGVSQTPSNKVTEKGKYVELRCDPISGHTALYWYRQSLGQGPEFLIYFQGTGAADDSGLPNDRFFAVRPEGSVSTLKIQRTERGDSAVYLCASSLLGSDTQYFGPGTRLTVL.

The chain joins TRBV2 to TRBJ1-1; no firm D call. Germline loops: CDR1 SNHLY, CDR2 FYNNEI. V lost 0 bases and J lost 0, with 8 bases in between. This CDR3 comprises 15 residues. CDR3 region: CASSEALNMNTEAFF. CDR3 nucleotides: TGTGCCAGCAGTGAAGCGTTAAACATGAACACTGAAGCTTTCTTT.

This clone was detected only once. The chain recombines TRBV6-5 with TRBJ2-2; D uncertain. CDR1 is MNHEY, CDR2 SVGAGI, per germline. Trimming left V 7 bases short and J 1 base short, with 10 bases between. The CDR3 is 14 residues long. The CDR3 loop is CASKKVENTGELFF. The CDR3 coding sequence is TGTGCCAGCAAGAAAGTCGAGAACACCGGGGAGCTGTTTTTT.

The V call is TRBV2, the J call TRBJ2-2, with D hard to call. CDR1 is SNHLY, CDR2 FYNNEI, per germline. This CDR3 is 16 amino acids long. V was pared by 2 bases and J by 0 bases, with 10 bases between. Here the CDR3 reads CASSEQLIANTGELFF. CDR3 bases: TGTGCCAGCAGTGAACAGTTAATAGCGAACACCGGGGAGCTGTTTTTT.

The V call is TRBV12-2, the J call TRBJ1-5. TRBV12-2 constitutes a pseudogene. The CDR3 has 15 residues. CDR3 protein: CASRSGGPVGQPQHF. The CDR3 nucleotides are TGTGCAAGTCGCTCCGGGGGGCCGGTGGGGCAGCCCCAGCATTTT.

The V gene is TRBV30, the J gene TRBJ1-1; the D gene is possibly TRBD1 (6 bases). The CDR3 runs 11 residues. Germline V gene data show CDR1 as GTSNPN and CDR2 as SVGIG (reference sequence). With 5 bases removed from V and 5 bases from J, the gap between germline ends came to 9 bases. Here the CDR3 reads CAWSRGTEAFF. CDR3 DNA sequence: TGTGCCTGGTCCAGGGGAACTGAAGCTTTCTTT.

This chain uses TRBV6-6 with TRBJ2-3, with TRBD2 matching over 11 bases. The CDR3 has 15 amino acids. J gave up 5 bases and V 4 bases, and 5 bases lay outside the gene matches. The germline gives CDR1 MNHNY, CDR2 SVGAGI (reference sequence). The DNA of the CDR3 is TGTGCCAGCAGTTGGACCGGGACTAGCGGAGATACGCAGTATTTT. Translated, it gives CASSWTGTSGDTQYF.

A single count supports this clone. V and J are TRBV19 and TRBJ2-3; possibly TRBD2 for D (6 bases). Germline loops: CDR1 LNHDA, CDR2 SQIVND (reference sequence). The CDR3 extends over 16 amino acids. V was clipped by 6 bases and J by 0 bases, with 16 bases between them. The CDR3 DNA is TGTGCCAGTAGGGGGTTGCCTAGCGCTAGCACAGATACGCAGTATTTT. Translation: CASRGLPSASTDTQYF.

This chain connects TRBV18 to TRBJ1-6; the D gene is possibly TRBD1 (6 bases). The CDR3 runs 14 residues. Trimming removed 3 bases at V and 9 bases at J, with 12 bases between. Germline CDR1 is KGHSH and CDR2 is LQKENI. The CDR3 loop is CASSPGSGASPLHF. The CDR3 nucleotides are TGTGCCAGCTCACCGGGATCGGGGGCTTCACCCCTCCACTTT.

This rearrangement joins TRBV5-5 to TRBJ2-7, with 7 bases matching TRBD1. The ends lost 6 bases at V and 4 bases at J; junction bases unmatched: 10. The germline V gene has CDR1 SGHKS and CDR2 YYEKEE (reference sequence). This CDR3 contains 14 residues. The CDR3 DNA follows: TGTGCCAGCAACCTGGGGGACAGCCAGTACGAGCAGTACGTC. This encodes CASNLGDSQYEQYV.

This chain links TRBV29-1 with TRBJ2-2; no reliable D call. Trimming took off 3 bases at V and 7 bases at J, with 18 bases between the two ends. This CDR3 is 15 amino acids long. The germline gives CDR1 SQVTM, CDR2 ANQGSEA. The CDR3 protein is CSVDSVGPLGGELFF. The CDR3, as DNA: TGCAGCGTTGACTCGGTAGGGCCCCTAGGCGGGGAGCTGTTTTTT.

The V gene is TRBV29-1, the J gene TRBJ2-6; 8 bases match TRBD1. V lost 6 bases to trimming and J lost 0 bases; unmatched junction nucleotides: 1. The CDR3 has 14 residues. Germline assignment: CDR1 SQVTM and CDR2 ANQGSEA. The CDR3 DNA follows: TGCAGCGTCACAGGGGGCTCTGGGGCCAACGTCCTGACTTTC. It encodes CSVTGGSGANVLTF.

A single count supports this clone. Here the CDR3 DNA reads TGTGCCTGGAGTGTACGCCTCGGAAACACAGATACGCAGTATTTT. This encodes CAWSVRLGNTDTQYF. The chain employs TRBV30 and TRBJ2-3; no reliable D call. The length of the CDR3 is 15 residues. Trimming left V 0 bases short and J 2 bases short, with 12 bases between. Germline V gene sequence: CDR1 GTSNPN, CDR2 SVGIG (reference sequence).

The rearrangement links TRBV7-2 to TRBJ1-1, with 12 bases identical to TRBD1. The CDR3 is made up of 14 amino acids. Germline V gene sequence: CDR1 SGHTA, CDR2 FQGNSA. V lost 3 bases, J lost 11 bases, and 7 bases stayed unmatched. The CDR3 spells CASSFRDRGRGAFF. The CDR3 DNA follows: TGTGCCAGCAGCTTCCGGGACAGGGGGCGCGGCGCTTTCTTT.

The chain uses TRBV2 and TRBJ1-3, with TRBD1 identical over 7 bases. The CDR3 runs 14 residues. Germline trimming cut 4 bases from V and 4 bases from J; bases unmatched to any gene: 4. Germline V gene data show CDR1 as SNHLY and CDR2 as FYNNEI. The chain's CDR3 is CASSVDRIGNTIYF. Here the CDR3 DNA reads TGTGCCAGCAGTGTGGACAGGATCGGAAACACCATATATTTT.

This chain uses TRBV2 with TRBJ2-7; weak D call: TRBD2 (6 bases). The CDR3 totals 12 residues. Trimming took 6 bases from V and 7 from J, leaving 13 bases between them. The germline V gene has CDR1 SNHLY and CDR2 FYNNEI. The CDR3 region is CASSPTSQEQYV. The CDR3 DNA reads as TGTGCCAGCAGCCCGACTAGTCAAGAGCAGTACGTC.

The CDR3 nucleotides are TGCGCCAGCAGCTTGTCTAGGACTAGCGGGAACTACGAGCAGTACTTC. Amino acid sequence: CASSLSRTSGNYEQYF. The chain combines TRBV5-1 with TRBJ2-7, with 12 bases lining up with TRBD2. V dropped 1 base and J dropped 3; count of bases not matched to a gene: 5. Germline CDR1 is SGHRS and CDR2 is YFSETQ. This CDR3 is 16 amino acids long.

The CDR3 DNA is TGTGCTCGGGGCCTTGCTGTTAATTCACCCCTCCACTTT. This sequence encodes CARGLAVNSPLHF. The rearrangement joins TRBV2 to TRBJ1-6; a possible D gene is TRBD1 (5 bases). The CDR3 is 13 residues long. CDR1 and CDR2 from the germline V gene are SNHLY and FYNNEI.

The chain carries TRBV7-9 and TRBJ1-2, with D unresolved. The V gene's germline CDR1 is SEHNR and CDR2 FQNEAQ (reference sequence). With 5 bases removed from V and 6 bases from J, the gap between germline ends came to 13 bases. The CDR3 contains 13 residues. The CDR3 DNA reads TGTGCCAGCAGCACTAACACCGTAGATGGCTACACCTTC. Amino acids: CASSTNTVDGYTF.

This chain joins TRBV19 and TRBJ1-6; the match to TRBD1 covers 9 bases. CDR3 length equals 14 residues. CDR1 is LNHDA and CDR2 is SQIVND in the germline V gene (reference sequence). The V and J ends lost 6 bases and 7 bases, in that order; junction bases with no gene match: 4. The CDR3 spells CASSLGTGNSPLHF. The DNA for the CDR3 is TGTGCCAGTAGCCTAGGGACAGGGAATTCACCCCTCCACTTT.

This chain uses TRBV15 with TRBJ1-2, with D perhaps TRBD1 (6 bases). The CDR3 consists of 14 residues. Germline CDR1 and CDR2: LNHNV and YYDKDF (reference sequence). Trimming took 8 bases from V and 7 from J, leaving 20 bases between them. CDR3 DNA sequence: TGTGCCACCTCGTCTGGAGGGGGGTATAGTGGCTACACCTTC. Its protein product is CATSSGGGYSGYTF.

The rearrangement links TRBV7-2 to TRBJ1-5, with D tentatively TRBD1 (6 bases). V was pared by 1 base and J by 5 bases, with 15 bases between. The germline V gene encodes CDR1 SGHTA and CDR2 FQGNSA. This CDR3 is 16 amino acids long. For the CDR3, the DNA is TGTGCCAGCAGCTTAGTAGGGGGGTGGATGGATCAGCCCCAGCATTTT. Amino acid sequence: CASSLVGGWMDQPQHF.